These 9 T cell receptor beta chains originate from one sample sequenced in a study of response to subunit inactivated influenza vaccine. TCRdb independently ran MiXCR on the RT-PCR reads; one entry per CDR3 protein. This table has 530,000 or so distinct CDR3 sequences, 12% appearing once. The sequenced sample was PBMCs from blood, obtained on the day of vaccination. These receptors came from a middle-aged man who received an inactivated influenza vaccine.

V usage is TRBV5-5 and J usage is TRBJ2-1, with 11 nucleotides matching TRBD1. The CDR3 sequence is 17 residues long. Germline CDR1 is SGHKS and CDR2 is YYEKEE (reference sequence). Trimming cost V 2 bases and J 1 base; bases outside gene matches: 5. The CDR3 DNA is TGTGCCAGCAGCTTAGGACAGGGGGCTCGGTCCTACAATGAGCAGTTCTTC. It specifies CASSLGQGARSYNEQFF. Supplemented by reference TRBV5-5 and TRBJ2-1, the full variable domain reads DAGVTQSPTHLIKTRGQQVTLRCSPISGHKSVSWYQQVLGQGPQFIFQYYEKEERGRGNFPDRFSARQFPNYSSELNVNALLLGDSALYLCASSLGQGARSYNEQFFGPGTRLTVL.

This clonotype showed up just a few times. This chain links TRBV4-2 with TRBJ1-2; D is unclear. The CDR3 sequence is 17 residues long. The germline V and J ends were trimmed by 1 base and 0 bases, with 15 bases remaining between them. In germline, CDR1 is LGHNA, CDR2 YNFKEQ. CDR3 residues: CASSQVQQAASNYGYTF. CDR3 bases: TGTGCCAGCAGCCAAGTTCAGCAGGCGGCTTCTAACTATGGCTACACCTTC.

This clonotype was seen more than once but under ten times. The V gene is TRBV29-1, the J gene TRBJ2-7, with D hard to call. This CDR3 spans 13 amino acids. Germline V gives CDR1 SQVTM, CDR2 ANQGSEA. The ends were cut back, 4 bases at V and 7 bases at J, with 17 bases in the middle. CDR3 DNA: TGCAGCGTTGCACTCCAGCTGTCGGGTGAGCAGTACTTC. Translated, it gives CSVALQLSGEQYF.

This clonotype was picked up a small number of times. The chain's CDR3 is CASSYWGGRNQPQHF. DNA for the CDR3: TGTGCCAGCAGTTATTGGGGGGGCCGCAATCAGCCCCAGCATTTT. The chain employs TRBV28 and TRBJ1-5; the D gene is possibly TRBD1 (6 bases). This CDR3 has 15 amino acids. The V and J ends lost 4 bases and 2 bases respectively, with 12 bases between them. In germline, CDR1 is MDHEN, CDR2 SYDVKM.

V is TRBV20-1 and J is TRBJ2-1; TRBD2 aligns across 11 bases. J gave up 6 bases and V 0 bases, and 7 bases lay outside the gene matches. Per germline, CDR1 DFQATT and CDR2 SNEGSKA (reference sequence). This CDR3 has 16 residues. CDR3 coding DNA: TGCAGTGCTAGAGATCTCTCTAGCGGGAGGCTCAATGAGCAGTTCTTC. This translates into CSARDLSSGRLNEQFF.

Ten or more counts support this clonotype. The V and J genes are TRBV12-3 or TRBV12-4 and TRBJ2-2; no clear D gene. The length of the CDR3 is 14 residues. The V end was cut by 3 bases, the J end by 0 bases, with 5 bases between. The CDR3 region is CASSFDTNTGELFF. The DNA for the CDR3 is TGTGCCAGCAGTTTTGACACGAACACCGGGGAGCTGTTTTTT.

V is TRBV20-1 and J is TRBJ2-1; possible D gene TRBD2, 6 bases. There are 16 residues in the CDR3. Between the trimmed V and J ends, which lost 0 bases and 2 bases, there was a span of 14 bases. Germline V CDR1 and CDR2: DFQATT, SNEGSKA (reference sequence). The CDR3 sequence is CSARDSRENPYNEQFF. CDR3 DNA: TGCAGTGCTAGAGATAGCCGGGAGAATCCCTACAATGAGCAGTTCTTC.

The chain is built from TRBV11-3 and TRBJ2-7; no clear D. The CDR3 runs 13 residues. The V gene lost 2 bases and the J gene lost 0 bases, with 5 bases spanning the gap. CDR1 is SGHNT and CDR2 is YENEEA in the germline V gene. The CDR3 nucleotides read TGTGCCAGCAGCTTAACTTACTCCTACGAGCAGTACTTC. It encodes CASSLTYSYEQYF. The variable domain in full, completed from reference TRBV11-3 and TRBJ2-7, reads EAGVVQSPRYKIIEKKQPVAFWCNPISGHNTLYWYLQNLGQGPELLIRYENEEAVDDSQLPKDRFSAERLKGVDSTLKIQPAELGDSAVYLCASSLTYSYEQYFGPGTRLTVT.

This clonotype was counted between two and nine times. V is TRBV20-1 and J is TRBJ2-5; unclear D gene. Trimming took off 6 bases at V and 4 bases at J, with 9 bases between the two ends. Per germline, CDR1 DFQATT and CDR2 SNEGSKA (reference sequence). The CDR3 contains 11 residues. This CDR3 is CSAKTIETQYF. The CDR3 DNA reads as TGCAGTGCAAAGACGATAGAGACCCAGTACTTC.